These 9 T cell receptor beta chains originate from one sample sequenced in a study of cytomegalovirus exposure and HLA in healthy donors. PCR amplification relied on 60 Vbeta primers (plus 13 Jbeta primers). Repertoires were generated with immunoSEQ multiplex PCR, while TCRdb's copy carries only in-frame clones and drops some. The repertoire holds under 200,000 clones, with 82% as singletons. Sequenced: PBMCs. The receptors shown here come from a man aged 45-65 years in good health and CMV-seropositive.

This clone occurred a few times. This chain joins TRBV28 and TRBJ1-1; D unclear. V shed 5 bases and J shed 7 bases, with 11 bases lying between them. The germline CDR1 and CDR2 sequences are MDHEN and SYDVKM. The CDR3 sequence is 12 residues long. The CDR3 is CASSGYGFEAFF. The CDR3 DNA follows: TGTGCCAGCAGTGGATACGGGTTTGAAGCTTTCTTT. Using reference TRBV28 and TRBJ1-1 for the parts outside the CDR3, the full variable domain is DVKVTQSSRYLVKRTGEKVFLECVQDMDHENMFWYRQDPGLGLRLIYFSYDVKMKEKGDIPEGYSVSREKKERFSLILESASTNQTSMYLCASSGYGFEAFFGQGTRLTVV.

This chain links TRBV27 with TRBJ2-1; D is unclear. Trimming left V 4 bases short and J 7 bases short, with 8 bases between. Per germline, CDR1 MNHEY and CDR2 SMNVEV (reference sequence). The CDR3 spans 12 residues. The CDR3 loop reads CASSSVGNEQFF. CDR3 DNA: TGTGCCAGCAGTTCGGTCGGGAATGAGCAGTTCTTC.

This clone was found once. This chain uses TRBV6-1 with TRBJ2-7, with 7 bases fitting TRBD1. This CDR3 has 14 residues. Germline assignment: CDR1 MNHNS and CDR2 SASEGT. The ends lost 6 bases at V and 2 bases at J; junction bases unmatched: 7. The CDR3 spells CASSQGDGTYEQYF. The CDR3 DNA reads as TGTGCCAGCAGCCAGGGGGACGGGACCTACGAGCAGTACTTC.

The chain is built from TRBV7-3 and TRBJ2-7; no firm D call. V lost 6 bases, J lost 0 bases, and 12 bases lay in between. CDR3 size: 14 residues. CDR1 SGHTA and CDR2 FQGTGA come from the germline V gene. The CDR3 is CASSSSRSSYEQYF. CDR3 DNA sequence: TGTGCCAGCAGTTCCTCCCGGAGCTCCTACGAGCAGTACTTC.

Here the CDR3 DNA reads TGCGCCAGCAGCTTGGCGGTCGGGGGGCCTGGGGCCAACGTCCTGACTTTC. It is translated as CASSLAVGGPGANVLTF. The rearrangement links TRBV5-1 to TRBJ2-6; D may be TRBD2 (7 bases). Germline CDR1 SGHRS, CDR2 YFSETQ. Trimming pared 0 bases from V and 2 bases from J, leaving 12 bases between. The length of the CDR3 is 17 residues.

This chain joins TRBV18 and TRBJ1-6; 9 bases fit TRBD1. Trimming took 3 bases from V and 7 from J; bases not matched to a gene: 4. The germline V gene encodes CDR1 KGHSH and CDR2 LQKENI. This CDR3 has 15 amino acids. The CDR3 reads CASSPTGTGNSPLHF. In DNA form, the CDR3 reads TGTGCCAGCTCACCCACCGGGACAGGGAATTCACCCCTCCACTTT.

V usage is TRBV6-5 and J usage is TRBJ2-1; tentative D call: TRBD2 (5 bases). V was trimmed by 2 bases and J by 8 bases, leaving 13 bases between them. The CDR3 length is 14 residues. The germline V gene encodes CDR1 MNHEY and CDR2 SVGAGI. As DNA, the CDR3 is TGTGCCAGCAGTTACCGGGATATTGGCGATGAGCAGTTCTTC. Its translation: CASSYRDIGDEQFF.

The V call is TRBV5-8, the J call TRBJ2-7; 7 bases agree with TRBD2. V lost 4 bases to trimming and J lost 2 bases; unmatched junction nucleotides: 3. Germline V CDR1 and CDR2: SGHTS, YDEGEE. The CDR3 length is 13 residues. CDR3 bases: TGTGCCAGCAGCCCGGCGGGAGCCTACGAGCAGTACTTC. Amino acids: CASSPAGAYEQYF.

The CDR3 nucleotides read TGTGCCAGCAGCCCGACAGGCTCTGGGGCCAACGTCCTGACTTTC. Amino acid sequence: CASSPTGSGANVLTF. The chain employs TRBV5-6 and TRBJ2-6; possible D gene TRBD1, 6 bases. The CDR3 contains 15 residues. The germline V and J ends were trimmed by 4 bases and 0 bases, with 8 bases remaining between them. Germline V gene lookup returns CDR1 SGHDT and CDR2 YYEEEE.